The T cell receptor beta chain described here comes from a study of cytomegalovirus exposure and HLA in healthy donors. Broader study findings: Exclusion as indistinguishable affected some V segments, including TRBV6-2 and TRBV6-3. In a later analysis, at a false discovery rate of 0.05, over 15,000 TCR beta sequences were associated with HLA alleles. The authors later found most CMV-associated TCR beta chains appeared HLA-restricted.

On this clone itself: Antigen unknown.

CDR1 SGHRS and CDR2 YFSETQ come from the germline V gene. Trimming took 4 bases from V and 4 from J, leaving 14 bases between them. The CDR3 has 14 amino acids. Researchers ran the PCR with 60 Vbeta and 13 Jbeta primers. The assay was immunoSEQ multiplex PCR, and TCRdb's table has in-frame clones only and misses some. The listing contains over 45,000 clones. This chain uses TRBV5-1 with TRBJ1-2; TRBD1 might be the D (6 bases). The TCR was taken from a woman aged 18-29 years in good health and CMV-seronegative. The sequenced sample was PBMCs. CDR3 amino acids: CASSTDSPSYGYTF. In DNA form, the CDR3 reads TGCGCCAGCAGCACGGACAGCCCGAGCTATGGCTACACCTTC. Variable domain in full (rest from reference TRBV5-1 and TRBJ1-2): KAGVTQTPRYLIKTRGQQVTLSCSPISGHRSVSWYQQTPGQGLQFLFEYFSETQRNKGNFPGRFSGRQFSNSRSEMNVSTLELGDSALYLCASSTDSPSYGYTFGSGTRLTVV.